This TCR beta chain was sequenced during a study of blood T cell repertoires in COVID-19 (dated by TCRdb to 2019 to 2021). Broadly, across the study: The collaborator samples originated in the United States, Italy and Spain and spanned the acute and convalescent phases of COVID-19. Nearly every sample came with metadata listing a de-identified subject ID, COVID-19 status, age in years and sex. The material from the prospective study consisted of cDNA or gDNA derived from T cells, B-cell-depleted T cells, or PBMCs. Samples were obtained from the ongoing ImmuneRACE study (first 160 participants) and from over 1,000 subjects provided by 6 global collaborators. The repertoires were released in a freely available public database intended as a resource for research on the immune response to SARS-CoV-2. Subjects who had been exposed to COVID-19, were actively infected with it, or had recovered from it provided the deeply sampled blood TCRbeta repertoires that made up the dataset. Where available, HLA class I and class II types were obtained from metadata supplied by the sample provider rather than from assay-based typing.

The paper's findings and limits, for the study overall: The quantity of clinical and demographic metadata differed by source and by participant and was supplied without curation.

TCRbeta CDR3 regions were amplified from genomic DNA by means of the immunoSEQ Assay, a bias-controlled multiplex PCR. Processing in the source paper ran as follows. Within the assay, amplification of reference gene primers was used to estimate how many nucleated cells each sample contained. To quantify the absolute abundance of each unique TCRbeta CDR3 rearrangement, sequence reads were collapsed and filtered. For each sample, productive Simpson clonality was calculated as the square root of Simpson's diversity index over productive rearrangements. TCRdb took over this immuneACCESS table, retaining in-frame rearrangements with V and J assigned. Such tables are incomplete; in checked studies, under half of the missing clones stem from an unresolved V gene, and the remainder is unexplained. V and J calls and clone size are given by that table; D and trimming were obtained from the DNA. Here the sample has 120,000 to 150,000 clones; 85% occur a single time. Jointly, the top ten make up 6.2% of the sample.

Concerning this clone itself: The antigen this receptor binds is unknown. Base-call qualities are not available, and no considerably larger clone is one nucleotide away.

There are 15 amino acids in the CDR3, from cysteine to phenylalanine inclusive. This entry keeps only the CDR3 DNA: 45 bases, framed from base 1. V is pared back by 5 bases and J by 6 bases, with 17 bases lying between the germline termini. Sequences MDHEN (CDR1) and SYDVKM (CDR2) are obtained from the germline V gene. In the prospective study, participants were about 18 to 95 years old, resided in fewer than 25 geographic areas of the United States, and were enrolled through a virtual design. To assign participants to cohorts, the prospective study relied on clinical history that participants themselves reported in a screening survey and a study questionnaire. ImmuneRACE Cohort 3 recovered participants were defined by two consecutive negative NP/OP PCR tests, healthcare professional clearance, or symptom resolution. Mobile phlebotomists in the prospective study collected whole blood, serum and a nasopharyngeal or oropharyngeal swab from every participant. Prospective study participants could optionally give additional blood draws and questionnaires over an approximately two-month period. Before DNA extraction, prospective study blood samples were shipped either frozen or at room temperature.

This receptor was obtained from a woman aged 40 to 50 who had recovered from COVID-19. The sample taken for sequencing was PBMCs or T cells enriched from blood (not recorded which). The chain is made from TRBV28 and TRBJ1-5; a weak D assignment points to TRBD1 (5 bases agree). For the CDR3, the sequence is CASSNPQGVSQPQHF. The sequenced DNA is TGTGCCAGCAGTAATCCTCAGGGTGTATCTCAGCCCCAGCATTTT.